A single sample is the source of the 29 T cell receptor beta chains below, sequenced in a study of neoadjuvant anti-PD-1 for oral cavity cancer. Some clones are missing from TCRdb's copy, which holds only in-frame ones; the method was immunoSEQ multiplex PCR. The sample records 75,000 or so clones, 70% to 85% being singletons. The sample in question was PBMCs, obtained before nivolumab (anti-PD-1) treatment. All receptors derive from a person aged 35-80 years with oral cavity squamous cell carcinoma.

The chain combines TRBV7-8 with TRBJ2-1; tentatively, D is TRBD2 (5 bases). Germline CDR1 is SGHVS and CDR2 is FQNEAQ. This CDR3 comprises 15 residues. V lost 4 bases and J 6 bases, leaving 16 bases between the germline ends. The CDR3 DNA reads TGTGCCAGCAGCTCGGGAACCCCCGGGTCCAATGAGCAGTTCTTC. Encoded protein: CASSSGTPGSNEQFF. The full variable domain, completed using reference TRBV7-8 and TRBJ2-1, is GAGVSQSPRYKVAKRGQDVALRCDPISGHVSLFWYQQALGQGPEFLTYFQNEAQLDKSGLPSDRFFAERPEGSVSTLKIQRTQQEDSAVYLCASSSGTPGSNEQFFGPGTRLTVL.

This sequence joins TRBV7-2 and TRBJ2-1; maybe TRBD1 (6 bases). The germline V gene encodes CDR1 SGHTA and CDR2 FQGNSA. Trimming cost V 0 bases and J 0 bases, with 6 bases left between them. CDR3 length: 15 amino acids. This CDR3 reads CASSLAGASYNEQFF. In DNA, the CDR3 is TGTGCCAGCAGCTTAGCGGGGGCCTCCTACAATGAGCAGTTCTTC.

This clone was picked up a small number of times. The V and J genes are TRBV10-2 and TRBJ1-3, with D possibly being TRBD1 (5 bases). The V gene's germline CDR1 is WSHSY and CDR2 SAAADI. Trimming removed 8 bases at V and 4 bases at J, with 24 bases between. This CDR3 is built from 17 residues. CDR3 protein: CASGRIGASGQGNTIYF. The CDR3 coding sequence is TGCGCCAGCGGACGCATAGGGGCCAGCGGACAAGGAAACACCATATATTTT.

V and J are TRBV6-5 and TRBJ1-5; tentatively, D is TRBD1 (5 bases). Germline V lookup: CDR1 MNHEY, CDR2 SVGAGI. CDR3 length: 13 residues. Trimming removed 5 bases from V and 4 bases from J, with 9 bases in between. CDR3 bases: TGTGCCAGCAGTCGGTCAGGGAATCAGCCCCAGCATTTT. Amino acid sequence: CASSRSGNQPQHF.

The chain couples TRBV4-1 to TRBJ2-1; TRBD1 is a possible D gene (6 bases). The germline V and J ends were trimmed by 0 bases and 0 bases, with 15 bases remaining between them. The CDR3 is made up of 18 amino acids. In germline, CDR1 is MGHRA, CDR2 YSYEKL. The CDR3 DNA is TGCGCCAGCAGCCAAGACGCTTTGGGGGCGAGCTCCTACAATGAGCAGTTCTTC. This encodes CASSQDALGASSYNEQFF.

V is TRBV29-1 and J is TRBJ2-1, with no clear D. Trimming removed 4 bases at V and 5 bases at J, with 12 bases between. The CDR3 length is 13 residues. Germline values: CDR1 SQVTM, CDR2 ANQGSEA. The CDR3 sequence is CSVVGRADNEQFF. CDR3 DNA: TGCAGCGTTGTAGGACGGGCTGACAATGAGCAGTTCTTC.

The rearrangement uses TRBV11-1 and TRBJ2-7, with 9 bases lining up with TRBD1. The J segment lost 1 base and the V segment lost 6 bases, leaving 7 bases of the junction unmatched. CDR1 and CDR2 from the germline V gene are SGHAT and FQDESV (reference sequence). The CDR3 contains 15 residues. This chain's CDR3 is CASRLSGTGSYEQYF. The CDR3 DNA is TGTGCCAGCAGATTATCCGGGACAGGGTCCTACGAGCAGTACTTC. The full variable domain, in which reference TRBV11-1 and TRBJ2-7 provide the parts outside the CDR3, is EAEVAQSPRYKITEKSQAVAFWCDPISGHATLYWYRQILGQGPELLVQFQDESVVDDSQLPKDRFSAERLKGVDSTLKIQPAELGDSAMYLCASRLSGTGSYEQYFGPGTRLTVT.

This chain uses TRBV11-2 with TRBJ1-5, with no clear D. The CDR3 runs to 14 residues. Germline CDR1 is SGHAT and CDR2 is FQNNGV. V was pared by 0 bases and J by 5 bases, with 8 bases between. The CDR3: CASSLDLADQPQHF. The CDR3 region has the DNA TGTGCCAGCAGCTTAGATCTAGCGGATCAGCCCCAGCATTTT.

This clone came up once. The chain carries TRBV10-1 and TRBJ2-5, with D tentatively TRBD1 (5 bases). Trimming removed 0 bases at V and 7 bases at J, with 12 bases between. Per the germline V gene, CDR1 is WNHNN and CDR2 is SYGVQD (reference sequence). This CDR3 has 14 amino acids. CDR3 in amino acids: CASSESISRGTQYF. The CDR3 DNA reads TGCGCCAGCAGTGAGTCCATATCTAGGGGGACCCAGTACTTC.

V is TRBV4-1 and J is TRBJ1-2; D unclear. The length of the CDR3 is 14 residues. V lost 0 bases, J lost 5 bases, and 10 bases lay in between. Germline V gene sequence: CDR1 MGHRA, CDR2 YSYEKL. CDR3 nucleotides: TGCGCCAGCAGCCAAGAGGCAGCCCCATATGGCTACACCTTC. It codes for CASSQEAAPYGYTF.

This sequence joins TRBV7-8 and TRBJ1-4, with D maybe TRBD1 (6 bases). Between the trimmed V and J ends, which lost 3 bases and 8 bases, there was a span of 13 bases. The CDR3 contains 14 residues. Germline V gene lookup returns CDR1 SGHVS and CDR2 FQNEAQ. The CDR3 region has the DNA TGTGCCAGCAGCTTTCCAGGGGACGGGGAAAAACTGTTTTTT. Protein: CASSFPGDGEKLFF.

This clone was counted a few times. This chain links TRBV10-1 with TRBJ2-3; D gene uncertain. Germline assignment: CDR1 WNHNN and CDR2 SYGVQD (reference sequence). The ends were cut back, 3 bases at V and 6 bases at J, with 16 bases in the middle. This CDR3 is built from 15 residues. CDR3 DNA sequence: TGCGCCAGCAGTGATGGCCAGAAGGTATCGGATACGCAGTATTTT. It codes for CASSDGQKVSDTQYF.

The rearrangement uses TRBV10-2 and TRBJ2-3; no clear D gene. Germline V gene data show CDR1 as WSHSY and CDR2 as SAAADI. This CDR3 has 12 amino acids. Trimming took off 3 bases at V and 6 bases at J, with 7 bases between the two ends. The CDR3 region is CASSEGADTQYF. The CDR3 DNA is TGCGCCAGCAGTGAAGGAGCGGATACGCAGTATTTT.

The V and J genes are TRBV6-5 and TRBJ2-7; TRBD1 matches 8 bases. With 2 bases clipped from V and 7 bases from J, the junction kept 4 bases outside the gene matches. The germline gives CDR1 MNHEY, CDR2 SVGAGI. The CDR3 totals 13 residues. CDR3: CASSYVRGREQYF. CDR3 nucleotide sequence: TGTGCCAGCAGTTACGTCAGGGGGCGGGAGCAGTACTTC.

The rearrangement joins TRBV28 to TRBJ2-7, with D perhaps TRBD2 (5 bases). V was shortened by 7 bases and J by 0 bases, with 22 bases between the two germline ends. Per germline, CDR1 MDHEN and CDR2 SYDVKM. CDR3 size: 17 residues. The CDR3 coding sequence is TGTGCCAGCATCTCCCGGGGTGGAGTCGTCCGCTCCTACGAGCAGTACTTC. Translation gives CASISRGGVVRSYEQYF.

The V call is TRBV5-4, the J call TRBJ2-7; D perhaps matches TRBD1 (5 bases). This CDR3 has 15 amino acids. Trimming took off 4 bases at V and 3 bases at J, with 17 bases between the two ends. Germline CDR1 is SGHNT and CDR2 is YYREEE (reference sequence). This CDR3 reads CASSRQTYSNYEQYF. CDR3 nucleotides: TGTGCCAGCAGCCGACAGACTTACTCGAACTACGAGCAGTACTTC.

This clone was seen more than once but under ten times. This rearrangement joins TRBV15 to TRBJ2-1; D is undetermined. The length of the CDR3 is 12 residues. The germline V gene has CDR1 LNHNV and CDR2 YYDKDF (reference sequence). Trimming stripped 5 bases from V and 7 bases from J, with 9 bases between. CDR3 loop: CATSFSANEQFF. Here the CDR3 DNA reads TGTGCCACCAGCTTCTCCGCGAATGAGCAGTTCTTC.

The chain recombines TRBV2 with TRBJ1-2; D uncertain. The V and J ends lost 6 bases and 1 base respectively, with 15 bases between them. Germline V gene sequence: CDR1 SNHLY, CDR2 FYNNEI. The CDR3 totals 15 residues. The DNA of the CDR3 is TGTGCCAGCAGAGGAGGCCTTCCGTTTAACTATGGCTACACCTTC. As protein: CASRGGLPFNYGYTF.

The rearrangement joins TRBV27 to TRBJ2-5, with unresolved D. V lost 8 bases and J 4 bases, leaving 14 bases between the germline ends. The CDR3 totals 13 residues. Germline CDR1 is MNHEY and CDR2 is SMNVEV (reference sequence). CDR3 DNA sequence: TGTGCCAGCCGGTGGTCGGCAGGAGAGACCCAGTACTTC. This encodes CASRWSAGETQYF.

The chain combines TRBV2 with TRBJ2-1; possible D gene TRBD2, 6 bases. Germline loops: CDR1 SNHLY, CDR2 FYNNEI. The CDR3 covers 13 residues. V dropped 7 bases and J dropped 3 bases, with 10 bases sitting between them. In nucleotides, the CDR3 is TGTGCCAGCAAAGAGCGGGTCTACAATGAGCAGTTCTTC. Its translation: CASKERVYNEQFF.

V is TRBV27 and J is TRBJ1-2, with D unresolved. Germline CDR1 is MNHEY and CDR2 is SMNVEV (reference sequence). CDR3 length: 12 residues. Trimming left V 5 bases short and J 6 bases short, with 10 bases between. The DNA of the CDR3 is TGTGCCAGCAGTACCCTGAACGATGGCTACACCTTC. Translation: CASSTLNDGYTF.

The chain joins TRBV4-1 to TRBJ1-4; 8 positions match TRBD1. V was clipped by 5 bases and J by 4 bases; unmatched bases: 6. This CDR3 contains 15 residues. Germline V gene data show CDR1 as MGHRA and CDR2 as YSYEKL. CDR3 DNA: TGCGCCAGCAGCGGTCAGGGGGCGCTTAATGAAAAACTGTTTTTT. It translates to CASSGQGALNEKLFF.

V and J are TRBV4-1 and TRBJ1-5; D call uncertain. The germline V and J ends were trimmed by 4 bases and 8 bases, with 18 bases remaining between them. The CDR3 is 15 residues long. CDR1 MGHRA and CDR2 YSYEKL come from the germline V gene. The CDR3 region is CASSRVGAVVEPQHF. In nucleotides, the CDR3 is TGCGCCAGCAGCCGAGTTGGAGCGGTCGTAGAGCCCCAGCATTTT.

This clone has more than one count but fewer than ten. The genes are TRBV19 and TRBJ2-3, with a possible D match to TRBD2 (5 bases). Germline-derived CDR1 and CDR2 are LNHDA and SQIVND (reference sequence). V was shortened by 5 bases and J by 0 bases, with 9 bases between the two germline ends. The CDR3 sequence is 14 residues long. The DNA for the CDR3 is TGTGCCAGTAGTCCACTAGGAAGCACAGATACGCAGTATTTT. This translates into CASSPLGSTDTQYF.

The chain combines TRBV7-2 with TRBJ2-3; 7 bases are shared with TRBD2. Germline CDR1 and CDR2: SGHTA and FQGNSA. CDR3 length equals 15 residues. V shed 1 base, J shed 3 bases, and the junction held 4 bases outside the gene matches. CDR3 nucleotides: TGTGCCAGCAGCTTAGATGCGGGAGCGACAGATACGCAGTATTTT. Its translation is CASSLDAGATDTQYF. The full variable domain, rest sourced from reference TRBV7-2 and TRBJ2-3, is GAGVSQSPSNKVTEKGKDVELRCDPISGHTALYWYRQSLGQGLEFLIYFQGNSAPDKSGLPSDRFSAERTGGSVSTLTIQRTQQEDSAVYLCASSLDAGATDTQYFGPGTRLTVL.

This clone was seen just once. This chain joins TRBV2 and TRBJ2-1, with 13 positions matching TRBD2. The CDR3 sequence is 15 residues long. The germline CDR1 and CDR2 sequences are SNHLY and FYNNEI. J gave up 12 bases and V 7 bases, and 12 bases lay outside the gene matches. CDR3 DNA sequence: TGTGCCAGCACTGAGAGGACTAGCGGGGGTCGTGGGCAGTTCTTC. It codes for CASTERTSGGRGQFF.

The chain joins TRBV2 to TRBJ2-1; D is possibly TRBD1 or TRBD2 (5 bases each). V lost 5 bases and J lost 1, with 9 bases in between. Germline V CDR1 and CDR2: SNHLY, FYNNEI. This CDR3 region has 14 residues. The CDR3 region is CASSSGTSYNEQFF. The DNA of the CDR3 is TGTGCCAGCAGTTCCGGGACGTCCTACAATGAGCAGTTCTTC.

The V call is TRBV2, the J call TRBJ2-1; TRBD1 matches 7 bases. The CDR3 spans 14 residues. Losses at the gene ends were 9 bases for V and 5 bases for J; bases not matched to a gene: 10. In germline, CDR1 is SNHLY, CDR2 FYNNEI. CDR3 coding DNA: TGTGCCAGTCCCGGGACAGTGGGAGACAATGAGCAGTTCTTC. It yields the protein CASPGTVGDNEQFF.

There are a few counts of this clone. CDR3 region: CASSLIAGDHEQYF. The CDR3 DNA reads TGTGCCAGCAGCCTAATAGCGGGAGATCACGAGCAGTACTTC. The chain recombines TRBV7-8 with TRBJ2-7; 9 bases fit TRBD2. Germline CDR1 reads SGHVS; CDR2 reads FQNEAQ. Trimming at V came to 5 bases and at J to 5 bases, leaving 7 bases not matched to a gene. The CDR3 is made up of 14 amino acids.